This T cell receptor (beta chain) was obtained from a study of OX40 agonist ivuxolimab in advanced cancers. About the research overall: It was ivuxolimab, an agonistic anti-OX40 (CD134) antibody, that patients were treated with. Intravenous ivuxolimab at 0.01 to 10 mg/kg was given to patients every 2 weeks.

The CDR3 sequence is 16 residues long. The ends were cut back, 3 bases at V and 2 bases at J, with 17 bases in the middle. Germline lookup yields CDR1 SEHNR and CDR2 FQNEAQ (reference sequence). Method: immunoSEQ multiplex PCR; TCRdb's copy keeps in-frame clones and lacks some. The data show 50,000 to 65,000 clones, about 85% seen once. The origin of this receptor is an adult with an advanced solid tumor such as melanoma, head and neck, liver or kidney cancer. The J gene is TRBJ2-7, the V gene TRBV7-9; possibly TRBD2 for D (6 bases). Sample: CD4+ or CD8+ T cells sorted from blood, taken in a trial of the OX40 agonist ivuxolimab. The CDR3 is CASSLIDGTVTYEQYF. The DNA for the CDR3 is TGTGCCAGCAGCTTGATAGACGGGACTGTCACCTACGAGCAGTACTTC.